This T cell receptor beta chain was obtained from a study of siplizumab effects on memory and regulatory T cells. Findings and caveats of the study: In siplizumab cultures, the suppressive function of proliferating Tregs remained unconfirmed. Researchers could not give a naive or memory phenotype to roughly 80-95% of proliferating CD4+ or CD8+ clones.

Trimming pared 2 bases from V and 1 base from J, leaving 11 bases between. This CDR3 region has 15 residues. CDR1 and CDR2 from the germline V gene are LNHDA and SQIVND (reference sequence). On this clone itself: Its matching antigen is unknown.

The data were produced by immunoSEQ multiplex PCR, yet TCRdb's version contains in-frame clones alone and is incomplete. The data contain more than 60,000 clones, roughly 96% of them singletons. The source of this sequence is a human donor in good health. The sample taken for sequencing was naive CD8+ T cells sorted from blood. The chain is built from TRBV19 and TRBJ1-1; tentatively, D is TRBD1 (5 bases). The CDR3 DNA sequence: TGTGCCAGTAGTATAAATGGGGGAGCGAACACTGAAGCTTTCTTT. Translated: CASSINGGANTEAFF. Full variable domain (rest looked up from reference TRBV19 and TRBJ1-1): DGGITQSPKYLFRKEGQNVTLSCEQNLNHDAMYWYRQDPGQGLRLIYYSQIVNDFQKGDIAEGYSVSREKKESFPLTVTSAQKNPTAFYLCASSINGGANTEAFFGQGTRLTVV.